This entry lists 32 T cell receptor beta chains sequenced from one sample in a study of siplizumab effects on memory and regulatory T cells. The data were produced by immunoSEQ multiplex PCR, yet TCRdb's version contains in-frame clones alone and is incomplete. The data contain over 100,000 clones, roughly 90% of them singletons. The sequencing sample was made of CD4+ T cells sorted from blood. The receptors derive from a human donor in good health.

The CDR3 reads CASRSDGQNTGELFF. CDR3 DNA sequence: TGTGCCAGCAGGTCCGATGGACAAAACACCGGGGAGCTGTTTTTT. V usage is TRBV2 and J usage is TRBJ2-2, with a possible D match to TRBD1 (5 bases). From germline, CDR1 is SNHLY and CDR2 FYNNEI. Trimming left V 6 bases short and J 2 bases short, with 13 bases between. This CDR3 is 15 amino acids long.

The chain carries TRBV7-2 and TRBJ2-5; tentative D call: TRBD2 (6 bases). V shed 5 bases and J shed 5 bases, with 15 bases lying between them. The CDR3 extends over 14 amino acids. Germline V gives CDR1 SGHTA, CDR2 FQGNSA. The CDR3 nucleotides are TGTGCCAGCAGCGGAGGGCCTCGAGGGGAGACCCAGTACTTC. This sequence encodes CASSGGPRGETQYF.

The rearrangement uses TRBV10-3 and TRBJ2-1; 8 nucleotides align to TRBD2. The CDR3 runs to 17 residues. The V segment lost 0 bases and the J segment 5 bases; nucleotides outside the gene matches: 9. Germline CDR1 and CDR2: ENHRY and SYGVKD. The chain's CDR3 is CAISESLTSSGHNEQFF. The CDR3 DNA sequence: TGTGCCATCAGTGAGTCATTAACGTCTAGCGGGCACAATGAGCAGTTCTTC.

The J gene is TRBJ2-2, the V gene TRBV9, with D perhaps matching TRBD2 (6 bases). V lost 0 bases and J 4 bases, leaving 16 bases between the germline ends. The CDR3 length is 17 residues. The V gene's germline CDR1 is SGDLS and CDR2 YYNGEE. DNA for the CDR3: TGTGCCAGCAGCGTAGAAGTATTGGGGGGAACCACCGGGGAGCTGTTTTTT. This encodes CASSVEVLGGTTGELFF.

This chain joins TRBV10-3 and TRBJ1-4; the D gene is possibly TRBD1 (6 bases). The CDR3 runs 14 residues. Germline CDR1 reads ENHRY; CDR2 reads SYGVKD. V lost 6 bases and J lost 5, with 13 bases in between. The CDR3 DNA reads TGTGCCATCAGGGAACCGGGACAAAATGAAAAACTGTTTTTT. It codes for CAIREPGQNEKLFF.

This chain joins TRBV30 and TRBJ1-1; D not certain. The germline V gene has CDR1 GTSNPN and CDR2 SVGIG (reference sequence). V was clipped by 4 bases and J by 9 bases, with 24 bases between them. The CDR3 totals 15 residues. This chain's CDR3 is CAWTIRTARREKAFF. The CDR3 DNA reads TGTGCCTGGACAATAAGGACGGCCCGAAGAGAGAAAGCTTTCTTT. Supplemented by reference TRBV30 and TRBJ1-1, the full variable domain reads SQTIHQWPATLVQPVGSPLSLECTVEGTSNPNLYWYRQAAGRGLQLLFYSVGIGQISSEVPQNLSASRPQDRQFILSSKKLLLSDSGFYLCAWTIRTARREKAFFGQGTRLTVV.

This rearrangement joins TRBV4-2 to TRBJ1-2, with D perhaps TRBD1 (5 bases). V was cut by 4 bases and J by 4 bases, with 16 bases left in between. Germline V CDR1 and CDR2: LGHNA, YNFKEQ. CDR3 length: 15 amino acids. The CDR3 DNA reads as TGTGCCAGCAGCCCTCTCTCTACAGGAGTCTATGGCTACACCTTC. Protein sequence: CASSPLSTGVYGYTF.

The chain combines TRBV30 with TRBJ2-5, with D perhaps TRBD2 (7 bases). Trimming stripped 0 bases from V and 5 bases from J, with 10 bases between. Germline CDR1 GTSNPN, CDR2 SVGIG (reference sequence). The CDR3 is 13 amino acids. This chain's CDR3 is CAWSVGGPETQYF. The CDR3, as DNA: TGTGCCTGGAGTGTGGGGGGGCCGGAGACCCAGTACTTC.

DNA of the CDR3: TGTGCCAGCAGCAAAAGCCAAGGCACAGATACGCAGTATTTT. Its translation is CASSKSQGTDTQYF. The rearrangement uses TRBV6-6 and TRBJ2-3, with D uncertain. This CDR3 is built from 14 residues. The germline CDR1 and CDR2 sequences are MNHNY and SVGAGI (reference sequence). V gave up 6 bases and J gave up 1 base, with 11 bases separating them.

With regard to this clone: Distinct nucleotide sequences in the sample also encode this CDR3. The rearrangement joins TRBV15 to TRBJ2-7; tentative D call: TRBD1 (5 bases). Trimming pared 0 bases from V and 2 bases from J, leaving 8 bases between. This CDR3 region has 14 residues. CDR1 is LNHNV, CDR2 YYDKDF, per germline (reference sequence). The CDR3 here is CATSRDRGPYEQYF. CDR3 coding DNA: TGTGCCACCAGCAGAGATAGGGGCCCCTACGAGCAGTACTTC.

This rearrangement joins TRBV11-2 to TRBJ1-5, with D uncertain. In germline, CDR1 is SGHAT, CDR2 FQNNGV. This CDR3 has 13 residues. V was pared by 5 bases and J by 4 bases, with 9 bases between. CDR3 sequence: CASSKERNQPQHF. CDR3 nucleotide sequence: TGTGCCAGCAGCAAGGAGAGAAATCAGCCCCAGCATTTT.

The rearrangement joins TRBV7-9 to TRBJ1-6; the match to TRBD1 covers 7 bases. This CDR3 has 16 residues. Unmatched junction bases numbered 13, after V lost 5 bases and J lost 9 bases. Per germline, CDR1 SEHNR and CDR2 FQNEAQ (reference sequence). The CDR3: CASSQRTGLQASPLHF. The CDR3 DNA follows: TGTGCCAGCAGCCAAAGGACAGGACTCCAAGCTTCACCCCTCCACTTT.

This sequence joins TRBV5-1 and TRBJ2-7; 8 bases line up with TRBD1. Germline V gene lookup returns CDR1 SGHRS and CDR2 YFSETQ. This CDR3 spans 15 amino acids. The V and J ends lost 0 bases and 5 bases, in that order; junction bases with no gene match: 7. The CDR3 loop reads CASSLGQGISNEQYF. CDR3 in DNA: TGCGCCAGCAGCTTGGGACAGGGGATAAGCAACGAGCAGTACTTC.

The chain is built from TRBV28 and TRBJ1-1; D unclear. The V and J ends lost 3 bases and 4 bases respectively, with 15 bases between them. This CDR3 region has 15 residues. Per the germline V gene, CDR1 is MDHEN and CDR2 is SYDVKM. The CDR3 is CASSFAGEEGTEAFF. DNA of the CDR3: TGTGCCAGCAGTTTTGCGGGCGAGGAGGGCACTGAAGCTTTCTTT.

This clone has just one count. This chain uses TRBV25-1 with TRBJ1-2; TRBD1 agrees at 9 bases. The germline V gene encodes CDR1 MGHDK and CDR2 SYGVNS. This CDR3 comprises 16 residues. V gave up 0 bases and J gave up 8 bases; unmatched junction bases: 10. CDR3 sequence: CASSEYSTGGVWGYTF. CDR3 nucleotides: TGTGCCAGCAGTGAATACTCGACAGGGGGGGTATGGGGCTACACCTTC.

The rearrangement joins TRBV7-7 to TRBJ2-2; 8 positions agree with TRBD2. The trim removed 1 base at V and 0 bases at J, leaving 1 base unmatched. The length of the CDR3 is 16 residues. Germline assignment: CDR1 SSHAT and CDR2 FNYEAQ (reference sequence). This chain's CDR3 is CASSLVSGANTGELFF. The CDR3 DNA is TGTGCCAGCAGCTTAGTTAGCGGGGCGAACACCGGGGAGCTGTTTTTT.

The gene calls are TRBV6-5 and TRBJ2-7, with a weak D call TRBD1 (6 bases). Per germline, CDR1 MNHEY and CDR2 SVGAGI. This CDR3 has 16 amino acids. Trimming shortened V by 0 bases and J by 3 bases, and 15 bases separated the two germline ends. The CDR3 DNA is TGTGCCAGCAGTTACTCGGGGGCAGTAAGGGTCTACGAGCAGTACTTC. Translating it yields CASSYSGAVRVYEQYF.

The chain has TRBV18 and TRBJ1-4; the match to TRBD1 covers 9 bases. There are 18 residues in the CDR3. The V segment lost 5 bases and the J segment 1 base; nucleotides outside the gene matches: 11. The V gene's germline CDR1 is KGHSH and CDR2 LQKENI. In nucleotides, the CDR3 is TGTGCCAGCTCAACTCGCGGACAGGGGTTGGGAACTAATGAAAAACTGTTTTTT. Translating gives CASSTRGQGLGTNEKLFF.

The CDR3: CASSVGYSPYEQYF. CDR3 bases: TGTGCCAGCAGCGTAGGGTACAGCCCCTACGAGCAGTACTTC. The rearrangement joins TRBV9 to TRBJ2-7; no clear D. Trimming left V 0 bases short and J 2 bases short, with 9 bases between. The length of the CDR3 is 14 residues. In germline, CDR1 is SGDLS, CDR2 YYNGEE.

The V call is TRBV6-5, the J call TRBJ2-1; D remains ambiguous. The CDR3 has 11 residues. Germline CDR1 reads MNHEY; CDR2 reads SVGAGI. The germline V and J ends were trimmed by 2 bases and 9 bases, with 5 bases remaining between them. Here the CDR3 reads CASSYVGEQFF. DNA of the CDR3: TGTGCCAGCAGTTACGTCGGTGAGCAGTTCTTC.

This chain joins TRBV11-2 and TRBJ2-1; TRBD2 agrees at 13 bases. There are 14 residues in the CDR3. CDR1 and CDR2 from the germline V gene are SGHAT and FQNNGV. The V segment lost 4 bases and the J segment 9 bases; nucleotides outside the gene matches: 3. CDR3 sequence reads: CASSWTSGSGEQFF. The CDR3 nucleotides are TGTGCCAGCAGCTGGACTAGCGGGAGCGGTGAGCAGTTCTTC. The complete variable domain, with remaining parts taken from reference TRBV11-2 and TRBJ2-1, reads EAGVAQSPRYKIIEKRQSVAFWCNPISGHATLYWYQQILGQGPKLLIQFQNNGVVDDSQLPKDRFSAERLKGVDSTLKIQPAKLEDSAVYLCASSWTSGSGEQFFGPGTRLTVL.

J is TRBJ2-1 and V is TRBV11-2, with TRBD2 identical over 11 bases. After removal of 0 bases from V and 6 bases from J, the junction contained 7 bases not matched to a gene. Per germline, CDR1 SGHAT and CDR2 FQNNGV. The CDR3 sequence is 17 residues long. The CDR3 spells CASSLDRLAGQRNEQFF. In DNA form, the CDR3 reads TGTGCCAGCAGCTTAGACCGACTAGCGGGACAACGCAATGAGCAGTTCTTC.

The chain recombines TRBV19 with TRBJ2-7; D tentatively fits TRBD1 or TRBD2 (5 bases each). V was shortened by 5 bases and J by 5 bases, with 16 bases between the two germline ends. The CDR3 has 14 residues. Germline values: CDR1 LNHDA, CDR2 SQIVND (reference sequence). In nucleotides, the CDR3 is TGTGCCAGTAGTCTCTCCCCGAGGGGTCACGAGCAGTACTTC. Translation gives CASSLSPRGHEQYF.

The V and J genes are TRBV7-3 and TRBJ2-7, with D possibly called TRBD1 or TRBD2 (5 bases each). Germline CDR1 and CDR2: SGHTA and FQGTGA. The CDR3 spans 15 residues. V was cut by 5 bases and J by 3 bases, with 17 bases left in between. The CDR3 bases are TGTGCCAGCAGCCCCACCCGCCTGGGGGACTACGAGCAGTACTTC. Its protein product is CASSPTRLGDYEQYF.

The V gene is TRBV28, the J gene TRBJ2-4; no definite D call. The CDR3 is 12 amino acids. V dropped 6 bases and J dropped 10 bases, with 13 bases sitting between them. Germline V lookup: CDR1 MDHEN, CDR2 SYDVKM. The CDR3 reads CASSPTTRIQYF. CDR3 coding DNA: TGTGCCAGCAGCCCAACGACCCGAATTCAGTACTTC.

Concerning this clone itself: Its ends do not fully match the called genes, so a read error is possible. This rearrangement joins TRBV7-9 to TRBJ2-2; D unclear. This CDR3 is 18 amino acids long. Germline V lookup: CDR1 SEHNR, CDR2 FQNEAQ (reference sequence). In nucleotides, the CDR3 is TGTGCCAGCAGCTTAGACATGGCGGTGAGAGTGAACGCCGGGGAGCTGTTTTTT. Its protein is CASSLDMAVRVNAGELFF.

This chain connects TRBV9 to TRBJ1-1, with D unresolved. The V and J ends lost 0 bases and 1 base respectively, with 1 base between them. Per the germline V gene, CDR1 is SGDLS and CDR2 is YYNGEE. This CDR3 has 12 amino acids. The CDR3 region is CASSVANTEAFF. In DNA, the CDR3 is TGTGCCAGCAGCGTAGCGAACACTGAAGCTTTCTTT.

CDR3 DNA sequence: TGTGCCAGCAGTATCCGACAGGGGAGACAGCCCCAGCATTTT. It specifies CASSIRQGRQPQHF. The gene calls are TRBV2 and TRBJ1-5, with TRBD1 matching 8 bases. Per germline, CDR1 SNHLY and CDR2 FYNNEI. Trimming at V came to 5 bases and at J to 7 bases, leaving 7 bases not matched to a gene. The CDR3 consists of 14 residues.

This rearrangement joins TRBV19 to TRBJ1-2; perhaps TRBD1 as D (5 bases). Trimming stripped 3 bases from V and 4 bases from J, with 15 bases between. Per germline, CDR1 LNHDA and CDR2 SQIVND (reference sequence). The CDR3 has 15 amino acids. CDR3 DNA: TGTGCCAGTAGTATGGGTGACAGAACTTTCTATGGCTACACCTTC. Protein: CASSMGDRTFYGYTF.

V and J are TRBV7-3 and TRBJ2-1; D remains ambiguous. The length of the CDR3 is 13 residues. V was shortened by 0 bases and J by 10 bases, with 10 bases between the two germline ends. The germline CDR1 and CDR2 sequences are SGHTA and FQGTGA. The CDR3 reads CASSLTPRWEQFF. The CDR3 region has the DNA TGTGCCAGCAGCTTAACTCCCCGCTGGGAGCAGTTCTTC. Variable domain in full (rest from reference TRBV7-3 and TRBJ2-1): GAGVSQTPSNKVTEKGKYVELRCDPISGHTALYWYRQSLGQGPEFLIYFQGTGAADDSGLPNDRFFAVRPEGSVSTLKIQRTERGDSAVYLCASSLTPRWEQFFGPGTRLTVL.

This rearrangement joins TRBV5-5 to TRBJ2-1, with 8 bases fitting TRBD2. J gave up 4 bases and V 0 bases, and 6 bases lay outside the gene matches. CDR3 length equals 16 residues. Germline lookup yields CDR1 SGHKS and CDR2 YYEKEE (reference sequence). The CDR3 reads CASSLVAGSVYNEQFF. The CDR3 coding sequence is TGTGCCAGCAGCTTGGTAGCGGGATCTGTTTACAATGAGCAGTTCTTC.

This chain joins TRBV9 and TRBJ2-3; 14 bases are shared with TRBD2. This CDR3 contains 18 residues. Germline CDR1 is SGDLS and CDR2 is YYNGEE. The ends lost 0 bases at V and 3 bases at J; junction bases unmatched: 6. The CDR3 bases are TGTGCCAGCAGCGTAGATTTAGGGACTAGCGGGAGTACAGATACGCAGTATTTT. Its protein is CASSVDLGTSGSTDTQYF.